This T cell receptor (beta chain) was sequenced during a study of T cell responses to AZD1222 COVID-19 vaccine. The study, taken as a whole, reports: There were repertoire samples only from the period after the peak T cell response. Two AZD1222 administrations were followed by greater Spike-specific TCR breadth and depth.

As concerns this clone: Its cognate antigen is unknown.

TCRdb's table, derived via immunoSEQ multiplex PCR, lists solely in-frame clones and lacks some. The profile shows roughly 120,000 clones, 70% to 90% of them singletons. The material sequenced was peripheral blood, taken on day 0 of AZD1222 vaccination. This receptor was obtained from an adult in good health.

The CDR3 loop is CASGPGGEVTGEQYF. CDR3 DNA sequence: TGTGCCAGCGGTCCGGGGGGGGAAGTGACGGGCGAGCAGTACTTC. The J gene is TRBJ2-7, the V gene TRBV28, with TRBD2 matching 8 bases. This CDR3 comprises 15 residues. The ends lost 8 bases at V and 6 bases at J; junction bases unmatched: 15. Germline V gene sequence: CDR1 MDHEN, CDR2 SYDVKM.